This note documents a single T cell receptor beta chain sequence. Its antigen is unknown. V gave up 3 bases and J gave up 6 bases; unmatched junction bases: 4. CDR3 length equals 13 residues. Germline V CDR1 and CDR2: MDHEN, SYDVKM. The record originates from a study of somatic mutations in cytotoxic T cells in rheumatoid arthritis. Profiled with immunoSEQ multiplex PCR; TCRdb holds only in-frame clones, not every one. The data contain 20,000 to 25,000 clones, 80% to 90% of them seen just once; the ten biggest clones take up 3.5% to 4.5%. Whole-study findings and limits: Just what the expanded CD8+ clones targeted, in terms of antigens, remained unknown. CD8+ clonality increased with age in rheumatoid arthritis patients but not in healthy controls. For about an eighth of the roughly 60 patients, a single CD8+ clone accounted for more than 20% of CD8+ cells.

The sample consisted of CD8+ T cells sorted from blood. The chain employs TRBV28 and TRBJ2-7, with TRBD1 matching 8 bases. The source is an adult with rheumatoid arthritis. As DNA, the CDR3 is TGTGCCAGCAGTTTTAGGACAGGGTCCGAGCAGTACTTC. Amino acid sequence: CASSFRTGSEQYF.